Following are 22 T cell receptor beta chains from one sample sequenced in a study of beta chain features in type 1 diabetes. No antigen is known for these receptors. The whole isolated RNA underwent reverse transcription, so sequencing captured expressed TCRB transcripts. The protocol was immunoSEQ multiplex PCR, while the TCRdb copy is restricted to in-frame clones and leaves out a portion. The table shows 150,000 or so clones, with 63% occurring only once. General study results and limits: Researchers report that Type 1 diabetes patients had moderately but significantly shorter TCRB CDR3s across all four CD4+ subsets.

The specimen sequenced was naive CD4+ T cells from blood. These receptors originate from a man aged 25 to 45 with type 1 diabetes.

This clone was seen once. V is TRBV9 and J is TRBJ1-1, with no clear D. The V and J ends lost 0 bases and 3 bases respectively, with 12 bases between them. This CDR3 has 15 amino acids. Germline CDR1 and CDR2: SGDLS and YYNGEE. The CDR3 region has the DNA TGTGCCAGCAGCGTAGATATTTCGGGGTACACTGAAGCTTTCTTT. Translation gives CASSVDISGYTEAFF.

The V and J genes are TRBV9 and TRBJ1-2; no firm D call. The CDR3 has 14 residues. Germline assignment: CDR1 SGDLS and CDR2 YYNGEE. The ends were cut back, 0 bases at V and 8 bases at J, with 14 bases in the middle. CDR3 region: CASSVGASGGGYTF. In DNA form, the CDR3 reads TGTGCCAGCAGCGTAGGAGCCTCAGGTGGGGGCTACACCTTC.

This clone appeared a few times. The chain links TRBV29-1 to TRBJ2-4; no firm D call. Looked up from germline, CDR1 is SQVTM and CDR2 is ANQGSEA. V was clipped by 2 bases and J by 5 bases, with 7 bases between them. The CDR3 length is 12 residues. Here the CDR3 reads CSVEQNQNIQYF. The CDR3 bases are TGCAGCGTTGAACAGAACCAAAACATTCAGTACTTC.

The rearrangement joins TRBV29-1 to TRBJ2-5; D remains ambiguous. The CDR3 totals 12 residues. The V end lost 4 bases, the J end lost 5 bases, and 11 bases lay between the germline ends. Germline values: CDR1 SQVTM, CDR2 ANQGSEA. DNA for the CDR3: TGCAGCGTTGGTCTAAAAGGGGAGACCCAGTACTTC. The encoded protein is CSVGLKGETQYF.

The CDR3 DNA is TGTGCCAGCAGTCCATATCCGGGACCAATGACTGAAGCTTTCTTT. Its translation: CASSPYPGPMTEAFF. V gene TRBV6-5 combines with J gene TRBJ1-1, with a weak D call TRBD1 (5 bases). V lost 5 bases and J 5 bases, leaving 18 bases between the germline ends. The CDR3 extends over 15 amino acids. Germline V gives CDR1 MNHEY, CDR2 SVGAGI.

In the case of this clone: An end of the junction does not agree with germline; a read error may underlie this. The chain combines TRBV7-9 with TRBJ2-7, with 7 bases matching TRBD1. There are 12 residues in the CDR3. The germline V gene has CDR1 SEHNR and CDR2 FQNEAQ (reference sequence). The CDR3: CASSLGWTGSIF. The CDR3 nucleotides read TGTGCCAGCAGCTTAGGATGGACAGGCTCGATCTTC.

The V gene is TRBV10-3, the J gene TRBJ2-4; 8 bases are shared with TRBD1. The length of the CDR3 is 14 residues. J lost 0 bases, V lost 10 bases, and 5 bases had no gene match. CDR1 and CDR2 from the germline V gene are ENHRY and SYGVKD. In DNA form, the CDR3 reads TGTGCCACAGCGGACAGGGTAGCCAAAAACATTCAGTACTTC. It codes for CATADRVAKNIQYF.

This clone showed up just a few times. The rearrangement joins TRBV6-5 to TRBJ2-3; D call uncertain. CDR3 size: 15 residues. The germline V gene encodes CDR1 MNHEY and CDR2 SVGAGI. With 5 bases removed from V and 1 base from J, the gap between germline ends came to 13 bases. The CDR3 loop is CASSPTLTGTDTQYF. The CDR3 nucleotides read TGTGCCAGCAGTCCGACCCTGACTGGCACAGATACGCAGTATTTT.

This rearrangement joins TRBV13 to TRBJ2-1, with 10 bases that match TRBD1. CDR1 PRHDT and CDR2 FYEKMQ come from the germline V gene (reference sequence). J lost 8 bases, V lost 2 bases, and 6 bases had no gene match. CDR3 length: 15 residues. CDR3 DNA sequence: TGTGCCAGCAGCTTATCCCGGGACAGGGGCCATGAGCAGTTCTTC. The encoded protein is CASSLSRDRGHEQFF. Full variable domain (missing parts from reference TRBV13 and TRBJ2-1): AAGVIQSPRHLIKEKRETATLKCYPIPRHDTVYWYQQGPGQDPQFLISFYEKMQSDKGSIPDRFSAQQFSDYHSELNMSSLELGDSALYFCASSLSRDRGHEQFFGPGTRLTVL.

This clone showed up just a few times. The CDR3 coding sequence is TGTGCCAGCTCACCCGGGGGGGATGAGCAGTTCTTC. As protein: CASSPGGDEQFF. The rearrangement links TRBV18 to TRBJ2-1; TRBD2 matches 8 bases. Germline CDR1 and CDR2: KGHSH and LQKENI. CDR3 length: 12 residues. J was trimmed by 8 bases and V by 3 bases; bases with no gene match: 0. The variable domain in full, with the rest retrieved from reference TRBV18 and TRBJ2-1, is NAGVMQNPRHLVRRRGQEARLRCSPMKGHSHVYWYRQLPEEGLKFMVYLQKENIIDESGMPKERFSAEFPKEGPSILRIQQVVRGDSAAYFCASSPGGDEQFFGPGTRLTVL.

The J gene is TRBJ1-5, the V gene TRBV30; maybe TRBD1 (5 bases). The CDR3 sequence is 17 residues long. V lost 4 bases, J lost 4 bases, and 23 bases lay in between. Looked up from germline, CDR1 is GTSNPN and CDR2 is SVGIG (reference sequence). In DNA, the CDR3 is TGTGCCTGGAACAGTGGACCGGGAGGGGCCGTAAATCAGCCCCAGCATTTT. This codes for CAWNSGPGGAVNQPQHF. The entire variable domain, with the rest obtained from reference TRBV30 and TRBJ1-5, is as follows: SQTIHQWPATLVQPVGSPLSLECTVEGTSNPNLYWYRQAAGRGLQLLFYSVGIGQISSEVPQNLSASRPQDRQFILSSKKLLLSDSGFYLCAWNSGPGGAVNQPQHFGDGTRLSIL.

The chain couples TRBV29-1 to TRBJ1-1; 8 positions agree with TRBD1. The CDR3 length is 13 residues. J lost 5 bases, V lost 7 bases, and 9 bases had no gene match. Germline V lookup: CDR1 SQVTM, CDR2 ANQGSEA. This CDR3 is CSGRTGTGTEAFF. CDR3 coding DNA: TGCAGCGGCCGGACAGGGACTGGGACTGAAGCTTTCTTT.

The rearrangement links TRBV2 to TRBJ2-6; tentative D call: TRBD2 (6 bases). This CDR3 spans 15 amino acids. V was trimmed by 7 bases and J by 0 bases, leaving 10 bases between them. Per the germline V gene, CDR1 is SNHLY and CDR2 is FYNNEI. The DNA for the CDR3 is TGTGCCAGCAAGGTCGGGGGCTCTGGGGCCAACGTCCTGACTTTC. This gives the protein CASKVGGSGANVLTF.

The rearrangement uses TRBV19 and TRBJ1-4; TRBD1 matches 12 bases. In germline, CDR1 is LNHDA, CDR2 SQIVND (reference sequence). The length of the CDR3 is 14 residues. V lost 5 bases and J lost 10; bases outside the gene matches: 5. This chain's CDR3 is CASSAGQGAGKLFF. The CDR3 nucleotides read TGTGCCAGTAGTGCGGGACAGGGGGCAGGAAAACTGTTTTTT.

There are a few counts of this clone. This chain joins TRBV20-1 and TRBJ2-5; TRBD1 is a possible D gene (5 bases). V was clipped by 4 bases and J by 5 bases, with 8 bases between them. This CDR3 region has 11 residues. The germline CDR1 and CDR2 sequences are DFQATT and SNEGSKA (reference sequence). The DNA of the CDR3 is TGCAGTGCTATAGGGGCGGAGACCCAGTACTTC. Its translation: CSAIGAETQYF.

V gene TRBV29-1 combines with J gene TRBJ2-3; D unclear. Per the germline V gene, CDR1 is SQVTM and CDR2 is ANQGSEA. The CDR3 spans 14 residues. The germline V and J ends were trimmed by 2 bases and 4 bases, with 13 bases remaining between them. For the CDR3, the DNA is TGCAGCGTTGAATCATGGGCCCTGCCAGATACGCAGTATTTT. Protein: CSVESWALPDTQYF.

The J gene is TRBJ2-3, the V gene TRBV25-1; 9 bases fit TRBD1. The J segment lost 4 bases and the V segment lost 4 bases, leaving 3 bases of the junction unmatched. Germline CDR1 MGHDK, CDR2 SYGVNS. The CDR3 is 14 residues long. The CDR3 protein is CASSGDRAADTQYF. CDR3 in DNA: TGTGCCAGCAGTGGGGACAGGGCGGCAGATACGCAGTATTTT.

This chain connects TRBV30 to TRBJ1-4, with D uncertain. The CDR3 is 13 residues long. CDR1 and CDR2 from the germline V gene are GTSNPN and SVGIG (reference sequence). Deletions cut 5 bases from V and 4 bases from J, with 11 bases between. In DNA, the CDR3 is TGTGCCTGGGGCCCGGGGAGTAATGAAAAACTGTTTTTT. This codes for CAWGPGSNEKLFF.

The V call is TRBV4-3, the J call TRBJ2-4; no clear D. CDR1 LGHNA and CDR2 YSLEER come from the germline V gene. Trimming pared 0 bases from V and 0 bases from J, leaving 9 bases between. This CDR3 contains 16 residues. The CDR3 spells CASSQDMVIAKNIQYF. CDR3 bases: TGCGCCAGCAGCCAAGATATGGTAATAGCCAAAAACATTCAGTACTTC.

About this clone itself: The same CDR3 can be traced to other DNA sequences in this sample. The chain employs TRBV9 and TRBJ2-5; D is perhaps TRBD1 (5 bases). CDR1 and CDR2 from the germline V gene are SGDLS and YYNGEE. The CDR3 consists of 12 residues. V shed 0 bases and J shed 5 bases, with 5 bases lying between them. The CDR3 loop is CASSVEGETQYF. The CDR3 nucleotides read TGTGCCAGCAGCGTAGAGGGGGAGACCCAGTACTTC.

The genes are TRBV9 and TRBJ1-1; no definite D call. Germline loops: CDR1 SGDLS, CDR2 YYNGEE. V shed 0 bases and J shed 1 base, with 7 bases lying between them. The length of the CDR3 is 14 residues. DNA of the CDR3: TGTGCCAGCAGCGTAGTCGCGCGGAACACTGAAGCTTTCTTT. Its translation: CASSVVARNTEAFF.

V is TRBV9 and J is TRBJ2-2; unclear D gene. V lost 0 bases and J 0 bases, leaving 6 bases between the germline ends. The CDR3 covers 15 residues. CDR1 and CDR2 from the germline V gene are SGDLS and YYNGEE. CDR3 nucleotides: TGTGCCAGCAGCGTAGGCAGGCCGAACACCGGGGAGCTGTTTTTT. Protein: CASSVGRPNTGELFF.